What follows are 18 T cell receptor beta chains derived from one specimen sequenced in a study of cytomegalovirus exposure and HLA in healthy donors. The PCR had 60 Vbeta and 13 Jbeta primers. TCRdb keeps only in-frame clones here, not all; method: immunoSEQ multiplex PCR. The sample has roughly 200,000 clones; about 78% are singletons. Sequencing was performed on PBMCs. The receptors derive from a man aged 35 to 55 in good health and CMV-seronegative.

This chain uses TRBV30 with TRBJ2-5; TRBD1 agrees at 7 bases. The J call may be faulty, since TRBJ2-7 better matches the DNA end. The CDR3 is made up of 12 amino acids. CDR1 is GTSNPN, CDR2 SVGIG, per germline (reference sequence). The CDR3 reads CAWSSTGLEQYF. In DNA, the CDR3 is TGTGCCTGGAGTTCGACAGGGCTCGAGCAGTACTTC.

This clone has just a few counts. The rearrangement joins TRBV6-6 to TRBJ2-7, with 10 bases aligning to TRBD2. The ends lost 7 bases at V and 4 bases at J; junction bases unmatched: 4. The CDR3 has 13 amino acids. The germline gives CDR1 MNHNY, CDR2 SVGAGI (reference sequence). CDR3 nucleotides: TGTGCCAGCAAGGGGACTAGCGTTTACGAGCAGTACTTC. It codes for CASKGTSVYEQYF.

The chain employs TRBV2 and TRBJ1-3, with a tentative D call TRBD1 (6 bases). This CDR3 contains 16 residues. V was cut by 6 bases and J by 0 bases, with 15 bases left in between. Germline V gene data show CDR1 as SNHLY and CDR2 as FYNNEI. In DNA form, the CDR3 reads TGTGCCAGCAGGGCGTTGACAGGTAGCTCTGGAAACACCATATATTTT. Translation: CASRALTGSSGNTIYF.

This clone showed up just a few times. The rearrangement joins TRBV6-5 to TRBJ2-7; 7 bases line up with TRBD1. Unmatched junction bases numbered 5, after V lost 4 bases and J lost 2 bases. The CDR3 runs to 14 residues. Germline V gene lookup returns CDR1 MNHEY and CDR2 SVGAGI. In nucleotides, the CDR3 is TGTGCCAGCAGTTCGGACAGGATAGCCTACGAGCAGTACTTC. Its translation is CASSSDRIAYEQYF.

V is TRBV19 and J is TRBJ1-5, with 7 bases aligning to TRBD1. This CDR3 spans 16 amino acids. Germline V CDR1 and CDR2: LNHDA, SQIVND (reference sequence). The junction had 11 bases not matched to a gene; V was cut back by 7 bases and J by 2 bases. The CDR3 protein is CASIRDSLIGNQPQHF. The CDR3 nucleotides are TGTGCCAGTATCCGGGACAGCCTTATAGGCAATCAGCCCCAGCATTTT.

J is TRBJ2-7 and V is TRBV5-1; 8 bases align to TRBD1. The V gene end was trimmed by 5 bases and the J gene end by 3 bases; junction bases not matched to a gene: 4. This CDR3 spans 13 amino acids. CDR1 and CDR2 (germline): SGHRS, YFSETQ. CDR3 sequence (DNA): TGCGCCAGCAGTCGGACAGGGAACTACGAGCAGTACTTC. This codes for CASSRTGNYEQYF.

This chain links TRBV6-5 with TRBJ1-2; unclear D gene. V lost 5 bases, J lost 1 base, and 5 bases lay in between. The CDR3 has 12 residues. From germline, CDR1 is MNHEY and CDR2 SVGAGI. The CDR3 DNA reads TGTGCCAGCAGTGCGGGTAACTATGGCTACACCTTC. Translated: CASSAGNYGYTF.

This sequence joins TRBV19 and TRBJ2-4; unclear D gene. This CDR3 has 13 residues. CDR1 is LNHDA and CDR2 is SQIVND in the germline V gene (reference sequence). V lost 5 bases and J 9 bases, leaving 14 bases between the germline ends. CDR3 sequence: CASSVQARGIQYF. CDR3 DNA sequence: TGTGCCAGTAGTGTCCAAGCACGAGGCATTCAGTACTTC.

This chain connects TRBV7-3 to TRBJ2-3, with 7 bases aligning to TRBD2. The CDR3 loop spans 13 amino acids. V trimming: 1 base; J trimming: 9 bases; junction bases outside the gene matches: 4. Germline V gene sequence: CDR1 SGHTA, CDR2 FQGTGA. The CDR3 loop is CASSLRSRETQYF. CDR3 DNA sequence: TGTGCCAGCAGCTTAAGATCGCGGGAGACGCAGTATTTT.

Here the CDR3 DNA reads TGCAGCGTTGGCAGCGGTATGAGCACAGATACGCAGTATTTT. Its translation is CSVGSGMSTDTQYF. This chain links TRBV29-1 with TRBJ2-3; D is perhaps TRBD2 (5 bases). This CDR3 comprises 14 residues. The V end was cut by 4 bases, the J end by 0 bases, with 11 bases between. The V gene's germline CDR1 is SQVTM and CDR2 ANQGSEA.

DNA of the CDR3: TGTGCCAGCAGCCCCCGGACAGACATAAACACTGAAGCTTTCTTT. This sequence encodes CASSPRTDINTEAFF. The genes are TRBV9 and TRBJ1-1, with D possibly matching TRBD1 (6 bases). The germline V gene has CDR1 SGDLS and CDR2 YYNGEE. V was trimmed by 4 bases and J by 2 bases, leaving 15 bases between them. This CDR3 has 15 residues.

V is TRBV7-9 and J is TRBJ2-1; D perhaps matches TRBD2 (5 bases). CDR1 is SEHNR and CDR2 is FQNEAQ in the germline V gene (reference sequence). V was pared by 1 base and J by 8 bases, with 18 bases between. The CDR3 contains 16 residues. CDR3 loop: CASSLVGEGWWHEQFF. DNA for the CDR3: TGTGCCAGCAGCTTAGTGGGTGAGGGCTGGTGGCATGAGCAGTTCTTC.

The chain is built from TRBV5-1 and TRBJ1-6; 9 nucleotides align to TRBD1. The CDR3 loop spans 14 amino acids. After removal of 5 bases from V and 6 bases from J, the junction contained 3 bases not matched to a gene. CDR1 and CDR2 from the germline V gene are SGHRS and YFSETQ. CDR3 in DNA: TGCGCCAGCAGTTCGGACAGGGGTAATTCACCCCTCCACTTT. Its translation: CASSSDRGNSPLHF.

This clone has more than one count but fewer than ten. CDR3 in amino acids: CASSFGTGEDYGYTF. In DNA form, the CDR3 reads TGTGCCAGCAGTTTCGGGACAGGGGAGGACTATGGCTACACCTTC. The rearrangement links TRBV27 to TRBJ1-2, with TRBD1 identical over 10 bases. Germline-derived CDR1 and CDR2 are MNHEY and SMNVEV (reference sequence). The V and J ends lost 3 bases and 3 bases, in that order; junction bases with no gene match: 4. This CDR3 spans 15 amino acids.

V usage is TRBV4-1 and J usage is TRBJ2-1, with 8 positions matching TRBD1. The length of the CDR3 is 14 residues. V lost 3 bases to trimming and J lost 6 bases; unmatched junction nucleotides: 4. The V gene's germline CDR1 is MGHRA and CDR2 YSYEKL. CDR3 in DNA: TGCGCCAGCAGCCACGACAGGGGCGGCAATGAGCAGTTCTTC. Protein sequence: CASSHDRGGNEQFF.

The chain carries TRBV7-9 and TRBJ1-1; maybe TRBD1 (6 bases). Germline-derived CDR1 and CDR2 are SEHNR and FQNEAQ (reference sequence). The CDR3 is 14 residues long. Deletions cut 7 bases from V and 4 bases from J, with 16 bases between. Here the CDR3 DNA reads TGTGCCAGCACCTGGGGAGGGGGGGCCACTGAAGCTTTCTTT. Amino acids: CASTWGGGATEAFF.

The J gene is TRBJ2-3, the V gene TRBV11-1; the match to TRBD2 covers 12 bases. Looked up from germline, CDR1 is SGHAT and CDR2 is FQDESV (reference sequence). The junction had 5 bases not matched to a gene; V was cut back by 5 bases and J by 8 bases. This CDR3 is built from 14 residues. The CDR3 region has the DNA TGTGCCAGCAGCCCCCGACTAGCGGGAGCTACGCAGTATTTT. Residues: CASSPRLAGATQYF.

The chain combines TRBV7-8 with TRBJ1-2; weak D call: TRBD1 (5 bases). Germline assignment: CDR1 SGHVS and CDR2 FQNEAQ. This CDR3 region has 16 residues. V was pared by 2 bases and J by 4 bases, with 17 bases between. For the CDR3, the DNA is TGTGCCAGCAGCTTAAATTTTGTGGCAGGGCGCTATGGCTACACCTTC. It is translated as CASSLNFVAGRYGYTF.